Listed below are T cell receptor beta chains from one sample, sequenced in a study of blood T cell repertoires in COVID-19. The protocol was immunoSEQ multiplex PCR, while the TCRdb copy is restricted to in-frame clones and leaves out a portion. The sample comprises around 160,000 clones, more than 90% of which are singletons, and 18% rests with the top ten. The material sequenced was peripheral blood. These receptors originate from a man between 60 and 75 years old with active or convalescent COVID-19. Each CDR3 is given with its conserved first and last residue. Each record gives: J gene, D gene, clone size, V gene, CDR3 length, CDR3 DNA, CDR3 protein. D genes are given only for firm matches. Clone size is not always given. Where it is, it says once, few, many or a class for expanded clones.

>TRBJ2-2|TRBD2|-|TRBV19|18
TGTGCCAGTATCCCCTCCCGCCTACAGGTCGGGGGGACCGGGGAGCTGTTTTTT
CASIPSRLQVGGTGELFF
>TRBJ1-4|-|-|TRBV5-1|15
TGCGCCAGCAGCCTACAGGGACGGACTAATGAAAAACTGTTTTTT
CASSLQGRTNEKLFF
>TRBJ2-1|TRBD2|-|TRBV7-9|16
TGTGCCAGCAGCTCCGGTGTAGCGGGAGTCTACAATGAGCAGTTCTTC
CASSSGVAGVYNEQFF
>TRBJ1-1|TRBD1|-|TRBV6-5|15
TGTGCCAGCACCGCGGTCAGGGGGCGCCTAGCTGAAGCTTTCTTT
CASTAVRGRLAEAFF
>TRBJ1-1|TRBD1|-|TRBV7-2|16
TGTGCCAGCAGCTTTCGGACAGGGGTCGGAGACACTGAAGCTTTCTTT
CASSFRTGVGDTEAFF
>TRBJ2-2|-|-|TRBV5-1|12
TGCGCCAGCAGCTTGGACAGCGGGGAGCTGTTTTTT
CASSLDSGELFF
>TRBJ1-2|-|-|TRBV6-5|14
TGTGCCAGCAGTTCCCTATTACAGGGCTATGGCTACACCTTC
CASSSLLQGYGYTF
>TRBJ2-1|-|-|TRBV3-1/TRBV3-2|16
TGTGCCAGCACCCAAATGAAGAGCGGAACCTACAATGAGCAGTTCTTC
CASTQMKSGTYNEQFF
>TRBJ1-6|-|-|TRBV27|15
TGTGCCAGCAGTTTATCGTCCAGGGTATCGTCACCCCTCCACTTT
CASSLSSRVSSPLHF
>TRBJ2-7|-|-|TRBV12-3/TRBV12-4|13
TGTGCCAGCAGATTCGGACAGAGCTACGAGCAGTACTTC
CASRFGQSYEQYF
>TRBJ2-7|TRBD2|-|TRBV28|17
TGTGCCAGCAGTTTATCCCCGGGACTAGCGGTGCCCTACGAGCAGTACTTC
CASSLSPGLAVPYEQYF
>TRBJ1-4|-|-|TRBV5-1|15
TGCGCCAGCAGCTCTTCACCGGCAACTAATGAAAAACTGTTTTTT
CASSSSPATNEKLFF
>TRBJ2-7|-|-|TRBV5-5|16
TGTGCCAGCAGCTTGGAAGCGGCAGGGGTTATGGGGGAGCAGTACTTC
CASSLEAAGVMGEQYF
>TRBJ2-5|TRBD1|-|TRBV7-2|14
TGTGCCAGCAGCCCCTACAGGGGGCGGGAGACCCAGTACTTC
CASSPYRGRETQYF
>TRBJ1-4|-|-|TRBV7-2|14
TGTGCCAGCAGCCAGGGTCCCGTTAATGAAAAACTGTTTTTT
CASSQGPVNEKLFF
>TRBJ2-7|TRBD1|-|TRBV28|15
TGTGCCAGCAGAACGGGACAGGCTAATTCCTACGAGCAGTACTTC
CASRTGQANSYEQYF
>TRBJ2-7|TRBD2|-|TRBV5-1|15
TGCGCCAGACTTCCATTAGCGGGATACGGCTCCGAGCAGTACTTC
CARLPLAGYGSEQYF
>TRBJ1-3|-|-|TRBV3-1/TRBV3-2|14
TGTGCCAGCAGCCTTCCGAGAGCCGGAAACACCATATATTTT
CASSLPRAGNTIYF
>TRBJ1-1|TRBD1|-|TRBV29-1|14
TGCAGCGTATTACAGGGGGCCCGTTACACTGAAGCTTTCTTT
CSVLQGARYTEAFF
>TRBJ2-1|TRBD1|-|TRBV7-2|17
TGTGCCAGCAGCTTCCGGGACAGGGCCAGCTCCTACAATGAGCAGTTCTTC
CASSFRDRASSYNEQFF
>TRBJ2-7|-|-|TRBV6-5|15
TGTGCCAGCAGCTACCAGGGGACACTAGTTTACGAGCAGTACTTC
CASSYQGTLVYEQYF
>TRBJ2-7|-|once|TRBV2|14
TGTGCCAGCAGAACAGGGTCAAGCTCCTACGAGCAGTACTTC
CASRTGSSSYEQYF